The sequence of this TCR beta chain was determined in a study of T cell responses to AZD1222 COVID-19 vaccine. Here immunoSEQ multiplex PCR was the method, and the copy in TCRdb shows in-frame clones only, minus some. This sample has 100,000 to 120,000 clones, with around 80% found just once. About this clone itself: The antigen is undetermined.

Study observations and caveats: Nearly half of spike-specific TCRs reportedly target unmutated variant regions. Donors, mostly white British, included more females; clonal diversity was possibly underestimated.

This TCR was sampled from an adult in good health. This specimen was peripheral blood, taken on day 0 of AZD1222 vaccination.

CDR3 sequence reads: CASSPLGHPTEAFF. CDR3 sequence (DNA): TGTGCCAGCAGCCCCCTGGGACACCCCACTGAAGCTTTCTTT. V and J are TRBV9 and TRBJ1-1; a possible D gene is TRBD1 (6 bases). The V end was cut by 4 bases, the J end by 4 bases, with 14 bases between. This CDR3 is built from 14 residues. Germline V gene lookup returns CDR1 SGDLS and CDR2 YYNGEE.